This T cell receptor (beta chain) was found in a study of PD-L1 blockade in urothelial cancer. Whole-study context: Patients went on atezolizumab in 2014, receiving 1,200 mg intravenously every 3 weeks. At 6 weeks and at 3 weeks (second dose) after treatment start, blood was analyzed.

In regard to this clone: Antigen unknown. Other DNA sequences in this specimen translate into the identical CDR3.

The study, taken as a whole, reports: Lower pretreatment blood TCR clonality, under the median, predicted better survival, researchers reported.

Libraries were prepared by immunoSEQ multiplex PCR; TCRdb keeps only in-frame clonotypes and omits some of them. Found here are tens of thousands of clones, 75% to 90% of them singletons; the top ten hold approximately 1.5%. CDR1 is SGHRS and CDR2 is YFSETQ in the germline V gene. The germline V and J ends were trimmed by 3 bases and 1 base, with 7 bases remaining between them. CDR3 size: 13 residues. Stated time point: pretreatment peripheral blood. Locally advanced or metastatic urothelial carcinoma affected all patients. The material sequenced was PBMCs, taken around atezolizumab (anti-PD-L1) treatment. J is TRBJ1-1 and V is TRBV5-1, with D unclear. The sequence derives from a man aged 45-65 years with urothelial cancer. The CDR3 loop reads CASSSRGNTEAFF. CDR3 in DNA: TGCGCCAGCAGCTCGCGGGGGAACACTGAAGCTTTCTTT.